This T cell receptor (beta chain) was retrieved from a study of T cells in Graves' hyperthyroidism and ophthalmopathy (dated 2019 in TCRdb). About the study as a whole: Peripheral blood was collected at initial diagnosis, before any treatment. Following sampling, methimazole starting at 30 mg daily was given to hyperthyroidism patients, and high-dose intravenous methylprednisolone was given to ophthalmopathy patients. In about 6 Graves' hyperthyroidism patients, the study also compared T-cell repertoires from thyroid tissue with T-cell repertoires from blood. The paper describes TCR Vbeta CDR3 sequencing of more than 120 peripheral blood samples, made up of 43 ophthalmopathy patients, 70 to 80 hyperthyroidism patients and around 17 progressor patients. Prospective prediction of ophthalmopathy was tested in an independent validation cohort of some 19 hyperthyroidism patients and 17 patients who later progressed to ophthalmopathy. To identify TCR V-J signatures that set the groups apart, the researchers used a discovery cohort of approximately 98 patients, made up of roughly 40 with Graves' ophthalmopathy and some 55 with stable Graves' hyperthyroidism. For training and testing, the roughly 97 patients in the discovery cohort were randomly divided in a 7:3 ratio. What the study reported, not specific to this receptor: A 13 V-J signature model separated ophthalmopathy from stable hyperthyroidism, with just over 85% sensitivity and 81% to 82% specificity in cross-validation and 80%/75% in testing. Sample size was not statistically predetermined, and blinding of investigators to group allocation was not performed. Most expanded thyroid clonotypes (frequency above 0.001) were also detected in blood, a finding suggesting that blood repertoires may reflect thyroid immune responses. In validation, the model predicted progression to ophthalmopathy a median of around six months before onset, with 65% to 71% sensitivity and roughly 77% specificity.

Stable Graves' hyperthyroidism was defined as no progression to ophthalmopathy during 18 months of follow-up. Hyperthyroidism patients were aged 18 to 65 years and newly diagnosed, with disease duration of less than 2 months. Patients with uncontrolled infections, other autoimmune diseases, pregnancy or lactation were excluded. Diagnoses were established on the basis of clinical symptoms, serum thyroxine and TRAb, thyroid ultrasound, and orbital computed tomography. PBMCs were isolated from 10 ml of fresh peripheral blood by Ficoll-Paque density gradient centrifugation. Total RNA was extracted with Trizol reagent, and quality was checked on an Agilent 2100 Bioanalyzer. The TCR beta CDR3 regions were amplified from RNA transcripts. A first-round RT-PCR of the TCR CDR3 used the HTBI primer set with the Qiagen OneStep RT-PCR kit. A second multiplex PCR round built the libraries, followed by size selection and purification. Sequencing of the libraries was done on an Illumina HiSeq2000 using paired-end 100 bp reads. The paper's processing steps were these. SOAPnuke was used to process the raw data, with reads discarded if the reads contained adapters or uncalled bases, had a mean Phred below 15, or lacked an exact constant-primer or identifier match. High-quality paired reads were merged using COPE v1.2.5, and each unique nucleotide sequence was defined as a clonotype. MiTCR v1.1 was used to align clonotypes to the IMGT TRBV, TRBD and TRBJ reference segments. The analysis was restricted to V-J combinations with a frequency above 0.0001, which together covered 99.2% of the repertoires. A TCS score was defined as the ratio between F50 (clonal expansion) and ExV (chaos), using BLOSUM62-based TCRdist between CDR3 peptides within each V-J. Welch's t-statistics and random forest reduced 500 to 650 V-J features to 10 to 15, which were used in a naive Bayes classifier (R e1071). TCRdb ran its own pipeline on the public reads, namely fastp trimming at Q25 and MiXCR clone calling, and kept in-frame beta chains. When rows share a CDR3 protein, they turn into one entry using the most common DNA and genes. The V and J calls here are based on TCRdb, not the publication. The sample table holds about 420,000 distinct CDR3 sequences, of which 15% to 17% were seen once. Of the sample, roughly 14% falls within the top ten clones.

This clonotype has ten or more counts. The specificity of this receptor is unknown. Per-nucleotide qualities are absent, and no much larger clonotype sits a single base away. The CDR3 runs 13 amino acids, cysteine and phenylalanine included. The CDR3 DNA has 39 bases and is translated from base 1. V loses 4 bases, J loses 8 bases, and the germline ends lie 14 bases apart. For CDR1 and CDR2, the germline V gene (reference sequence) lists LGHDT and YNNKEL. The TCR originated in a woman younger than 35 with Graves' hyperthyroidism. Source material: blood. This chain joins TRBV3-1 to TRBJ1-2, with TRBD1 perhaps the D gene, on 5 matching bases. In nucleotide form, the sequence is TGTGCCAGCAGCCCCCGGGCGAGGGACGGCTACACCTTC. The resulting protein is CASSPRARDGYTF.